This TCR beta chain was sequenced for a study of post-analysis software for immune sequencing data. Study-wide background: There were relapsing-remitting, secondary progressive and progressive-relapsing multiple sclerosis among the disease courses included.

Each TCR beta cDNA library carried unique molecular identifiers. TCRdb re-derived calls from the PCR reads in MiXCR, one entry per CDR3 protein. The table has 750,000 to 950,000 distinct CDR3 sequences, roughly 58% seen once. Germline trimming cut 2 bases from V and 3 bases from J; bases unmatched to any gene: 3. The CDR3 runs 14 residues. CDR1 is DFQATT, CDR2 SNEGSKA, per germline (reference sequence). About this clonotype itself: Its antigen remains unknown.

Overall study findings and caveats: Versus controls, multiple sclerosis patients showed significantly lower diversity (normalized Chao1). Patients used about five TRBV segments, including TRBV5-6, TRBV5-1 and TRBV20-1, more often than controls.

The sequencing sample was made of blood. The source is a girl under 18 with multiple sclerosis. The chain combines TRBV20-1 with TRBJ2-7; 11 nucleotides match TRBD1. The CDR3 DNA follows: TGCAGTGCTAGACCGGGACAGGGGGTCTACGAGCAGTACTTC. This sequence encodes CSARPGQGVYEQYF.